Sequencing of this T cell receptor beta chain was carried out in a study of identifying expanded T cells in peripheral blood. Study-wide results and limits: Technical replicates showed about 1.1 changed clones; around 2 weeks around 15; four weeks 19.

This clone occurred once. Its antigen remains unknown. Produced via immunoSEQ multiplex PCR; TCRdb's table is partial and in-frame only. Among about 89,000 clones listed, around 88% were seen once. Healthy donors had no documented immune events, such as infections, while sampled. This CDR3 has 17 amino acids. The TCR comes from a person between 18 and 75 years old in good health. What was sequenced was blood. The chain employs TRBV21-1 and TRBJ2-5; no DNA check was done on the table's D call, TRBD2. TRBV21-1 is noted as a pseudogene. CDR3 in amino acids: CASSNSGLAISGETQYF. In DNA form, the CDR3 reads TGTGCCAGCAGCAATTCGGGACTAGCGATATCAGGGGAGACCCAGTACTTC.